The 9 T cell receptor beta chains below come from one sample, sequenced in a study of blood T cell repertoires in COVID-19 (dated by TCRdb to 2020 to 2021). The library was made by the immunoSEQ multiplex PCR assay. The source is immuneACCESS, and TCRdb retained only in-frame sequences with V and J called. Part of the clones is not carried over; for the studies checked, unresolved V genes explain less than half of this, and the remainder is unexplained. Within this sample are under 350,000 clones, with around 86% of them counted one time only. The ten top clones hold approximately 2% of the sample. Sequenced input: peripheral blood. These receptors were obtained from a man aged 50 to 60 with acute or convalescent COVID-19.

The chain recombines TRBV11-2 with TRBJ1-5; D is perhaps TRBD1 (6 bases). CDR1 and CDR2 from the germline V gene are SGHAT and FQNNGV. V lost 0 bases to trimming and J lost 2 bases, with 11 bases between them. This CDR3 has 16 amino acids. CDR3 sequence (DNA): TGTGCCAGCAGCTTAGAAGGAGGGGGGGGCAATCAGCCCCAGCATTTT. Translated, it gives CASSLEGGGGNQPQHF.

This chain uses TRBV3-1 (or the pseudogene TRBV3-2) with TRBJ2-2; the match to TRBD1 covers 10 bases. The CDR3 has 15 amino acids. V lost 3 bases to trimming and J lost 7 bases; unmatched junction nucleotides: 5. CDR1 and CDR2 from the germline V gene are LGHDT and YNNKEL (reference sequence). CDR3 DNA sequence: TGTGCCAGCAGCCACAAGACAGGGGGCGGCGGGGAGCTGTTTTTT. Its translation is CASSHKTGGGGELFF.

The rearrangement uses TRBV18 and TRBJ1-2; 8 positions match TRBD1. Trimming removed 4 bases from V and 4 bases from J; junction bases left unmatched: 5. Germline assignment: CDR1 KGHSH and CDR2 LQKENI. CDR3 length: 14 amino acids. DNA of the CDR3: TGTGCCAGCTCACGAGACAGGGGAGCCTATGGCTACACCTTC. Translating it yields CASSRDRGAYGYTF.

The V and J genes are TRBV4-2 and TRBJ2-7, with 7 positions matching TRBD1. Unmatched junction bases numbered 9, after V lost 1 base and J lost 0 bases. Looked up from germline, CDR1 is LGHNA and CDR2 is YNFKEQ. CDR3 length equals 17 residues. This CDR3 is CASSQGRMRDSSYEQYF. The CDR3 bases are TGTGCCAGCAGCCAAGGTAGAATGAGGGACAGCTCCTACGAGCAGTACTTC.

V and J are TRBV7-2 and TRBJ2-5, with D possibly TRBD2 on 6 matching bases. This CDR3 region has 15 residues. V lost 3 bases and J lost 4, with 15 bases in between. Germline V gene data show CDR1 as SGHTA and CDR2 as FQGNSA. The CDR3 nucleotides read TGTGCCAGCAGCTTCACTTCGGGAGCACGAGAGACCCAGTACTTC. This sequence encodes CASSFTSGARETQYF.

V is TRBV15 and J is TRBJ1-5; 8 nucleotides align to TRBD1. Trimming at V came to 0 bases and at J to 0 bases, leaving 7 bases not matched to a gene. CDR1 and CDR2 from the germline V gene are LNHNV and YYDKDF (reference sequence). The CDR3 runs to 18 residues. The CDR3 bases are TGTGCCACCAGCAGAGATCTCCAGGGGGCGGTTAGCAATCAGCCCCAGCATTTT. The encoded protein is CATSRDLQGAVSNQPQHF.

This clone has just one count. The V gene is TRBV5-1, the J gene TRBJ1-1; the D is unclear. The CDR3 contains 13 residues. V was shortened by 1 base and J by 5 bases, with 9 bases between the two germline ends. Germline CDR1 reads SGHRS; CDR2 reads YFSETQ. CDR3 DNA sequence: TGCGCCAGCAGCTTGCTTTCGGGAACTGAAGCTTTCTTT. Translation gives CASSLLSGTEAFF.

The V call is TRBV15, the J call TRBJ1-2, with 8 positions matching TRBD1. Looked up from germline, CDR1 is LNHNV and CDR2 is YYDKDF (reference sequence). Trimming at V came to 9 bases and at J to 2 bases, leaving 11 bases not matched to a gene. The CDR3 covers 15 residues. The CDR3 is CATSFTTGENYGYTF. In DNA form, the CDR3 reads TGTGCCACGAGTTTTACGACAGGGGAAAACTATGGCTACACCTTC.

The chain joins TRBV9 to TRBJ2-2; 12 positions match TRBD2. The CDR3 totals 18 residues. Germline V gene sequence: CDR1 SGDLS, CDR2 YYNGEE. V lost 3 bases and J lost 4; bases outside the gene matches: 10. CDR3 region: CASSESLAGGRSTGELFF. CDR3 nucleotides: TGTGCCAGCAGCGAGTCACTAGCGGGGGGCCGAAGCACCGGGGAGCTGTTTTTT.